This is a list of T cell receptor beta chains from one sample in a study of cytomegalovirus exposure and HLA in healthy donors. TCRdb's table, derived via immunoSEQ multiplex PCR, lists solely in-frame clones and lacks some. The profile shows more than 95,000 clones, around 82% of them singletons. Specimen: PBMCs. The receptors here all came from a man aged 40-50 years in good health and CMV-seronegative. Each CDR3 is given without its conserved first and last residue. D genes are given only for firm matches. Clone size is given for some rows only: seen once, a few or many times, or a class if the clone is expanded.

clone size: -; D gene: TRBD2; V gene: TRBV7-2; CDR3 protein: ASSLDPLGRGAEDTQY
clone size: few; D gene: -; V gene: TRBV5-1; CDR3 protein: ASSLALHYEQY
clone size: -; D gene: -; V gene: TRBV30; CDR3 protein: AWSPQKETQY
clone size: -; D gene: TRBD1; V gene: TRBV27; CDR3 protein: ASSLSGTAYEQY
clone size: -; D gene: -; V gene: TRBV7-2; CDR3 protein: ASSPASTDTQY
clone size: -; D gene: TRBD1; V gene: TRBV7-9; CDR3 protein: SSIYTGEDTEAF
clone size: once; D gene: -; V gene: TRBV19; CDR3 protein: ASSMRVAAPGTEAF
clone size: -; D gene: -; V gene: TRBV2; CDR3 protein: ASSRPDSSYEQY
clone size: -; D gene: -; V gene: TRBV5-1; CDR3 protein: ASSLTGDTLAYGYT
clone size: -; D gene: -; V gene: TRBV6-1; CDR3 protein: ASSEYEPPYEQY
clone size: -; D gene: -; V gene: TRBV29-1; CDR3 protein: SLRGSYNEQF
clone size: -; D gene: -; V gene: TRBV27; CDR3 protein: ASRPFPQVFSTDTQY
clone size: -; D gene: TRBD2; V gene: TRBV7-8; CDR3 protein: ASSPTVAGGVNEQF
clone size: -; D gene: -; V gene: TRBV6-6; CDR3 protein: ASLGRPNQPQH
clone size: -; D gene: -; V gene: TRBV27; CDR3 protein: ATQTQGTEAF
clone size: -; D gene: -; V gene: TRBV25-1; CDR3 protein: ASKEISSTDTQY
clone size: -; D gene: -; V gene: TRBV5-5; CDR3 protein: ASSWVTGSGNTIY
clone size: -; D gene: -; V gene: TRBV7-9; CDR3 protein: ASSRRGVETQY
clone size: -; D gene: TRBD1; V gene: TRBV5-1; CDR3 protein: ASSSLSGTGDHNEQF
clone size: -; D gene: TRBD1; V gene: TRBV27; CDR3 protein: ASSGTGVLGTQY
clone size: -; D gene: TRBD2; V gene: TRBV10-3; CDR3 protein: AIRDDGRGGHYEQY
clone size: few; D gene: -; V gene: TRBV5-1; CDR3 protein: ASRSTESSGNTIY
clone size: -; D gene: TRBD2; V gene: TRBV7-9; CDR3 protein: ASSNWGSGVDTQY
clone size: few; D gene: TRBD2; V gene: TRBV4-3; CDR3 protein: ASSQEDGGAGELF
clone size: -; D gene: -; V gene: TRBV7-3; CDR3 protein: ASSPPGLGVLF
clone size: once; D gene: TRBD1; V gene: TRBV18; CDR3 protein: ASSPGQGGQPQH
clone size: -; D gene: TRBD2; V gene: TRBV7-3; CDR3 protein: ASSLTGTSKTDTQY
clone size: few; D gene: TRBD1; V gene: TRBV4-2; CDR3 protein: ASRLPGTAPDTEAF
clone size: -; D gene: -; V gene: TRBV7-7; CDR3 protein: ASSTGHEDNEQF
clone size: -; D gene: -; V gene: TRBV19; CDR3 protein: ATETDSNQPQH
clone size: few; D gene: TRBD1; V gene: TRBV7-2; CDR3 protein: ASSSTGGNTEAF
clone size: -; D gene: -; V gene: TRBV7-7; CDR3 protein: ASSDTGLKMETQY
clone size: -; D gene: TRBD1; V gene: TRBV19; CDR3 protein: ASTDRGQPQH
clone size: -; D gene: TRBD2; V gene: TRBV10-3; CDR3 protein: AIKGRADEQF
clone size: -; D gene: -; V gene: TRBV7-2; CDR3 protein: ASSFELNQPQH
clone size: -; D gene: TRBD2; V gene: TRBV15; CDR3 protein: ATSGRGDASDEQF
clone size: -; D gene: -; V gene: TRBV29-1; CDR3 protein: SVKGRQASPGTQY
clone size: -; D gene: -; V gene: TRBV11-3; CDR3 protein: ASSGEGGGGETQY
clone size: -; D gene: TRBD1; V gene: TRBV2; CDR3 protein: ASSRQGSGSPLH
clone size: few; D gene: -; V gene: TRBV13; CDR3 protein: ASSSRPLGETQY
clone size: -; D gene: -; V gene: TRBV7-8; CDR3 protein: ASSSPDRTQVGFQH
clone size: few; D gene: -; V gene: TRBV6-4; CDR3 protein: ASSGGTNQPQH
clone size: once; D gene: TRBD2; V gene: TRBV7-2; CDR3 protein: ASSSRLAGGYNEQF
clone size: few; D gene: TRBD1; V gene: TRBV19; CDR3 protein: ATTRGGQANSPLH
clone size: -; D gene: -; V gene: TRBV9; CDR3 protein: ASSLLGQGSSPLH
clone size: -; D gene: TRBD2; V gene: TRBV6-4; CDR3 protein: ASSLRAGGPGELF
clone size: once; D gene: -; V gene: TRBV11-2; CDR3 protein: ASSQTTDTEAF
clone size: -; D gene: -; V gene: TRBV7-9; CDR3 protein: ASSLGGLGYT
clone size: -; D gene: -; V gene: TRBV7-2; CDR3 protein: ASSLEGARNQPQH
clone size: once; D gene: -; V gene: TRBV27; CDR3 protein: ASSPLFPSNQPQH
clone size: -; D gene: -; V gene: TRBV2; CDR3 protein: ATVWGVPGSPLH
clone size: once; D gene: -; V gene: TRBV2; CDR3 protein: ASRHRQVNQPQH
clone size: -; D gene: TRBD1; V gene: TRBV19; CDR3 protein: ASSIGGQGEKLF
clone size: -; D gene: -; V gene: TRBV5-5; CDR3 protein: ASSRLSSYDTQY